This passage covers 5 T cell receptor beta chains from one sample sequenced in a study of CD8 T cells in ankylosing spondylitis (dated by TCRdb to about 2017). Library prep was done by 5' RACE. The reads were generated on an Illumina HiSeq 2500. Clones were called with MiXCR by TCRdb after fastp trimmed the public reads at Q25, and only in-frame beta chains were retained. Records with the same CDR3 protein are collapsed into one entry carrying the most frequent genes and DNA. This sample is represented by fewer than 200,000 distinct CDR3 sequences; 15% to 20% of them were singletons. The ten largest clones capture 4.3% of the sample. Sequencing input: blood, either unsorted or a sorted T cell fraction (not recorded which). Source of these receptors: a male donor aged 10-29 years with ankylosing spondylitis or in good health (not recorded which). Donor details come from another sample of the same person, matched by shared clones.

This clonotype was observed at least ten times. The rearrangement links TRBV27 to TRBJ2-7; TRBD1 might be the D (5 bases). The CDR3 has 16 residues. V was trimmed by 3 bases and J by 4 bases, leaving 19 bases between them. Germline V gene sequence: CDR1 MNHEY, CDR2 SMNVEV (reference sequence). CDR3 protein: CASSLLASGISYEQYF. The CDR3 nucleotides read TGTGCCAGCAGTTTGCTGGCGTCAGGGATAAGTTACGAGCAGTACTTC.

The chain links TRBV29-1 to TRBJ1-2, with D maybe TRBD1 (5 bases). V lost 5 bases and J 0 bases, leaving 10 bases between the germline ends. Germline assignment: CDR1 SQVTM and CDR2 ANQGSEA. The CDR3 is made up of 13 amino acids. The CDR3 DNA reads TGCAGCGTTCGGGACGCACCTAACTATGGCTACACCTTC. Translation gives CSVRDAPNYGYTF.

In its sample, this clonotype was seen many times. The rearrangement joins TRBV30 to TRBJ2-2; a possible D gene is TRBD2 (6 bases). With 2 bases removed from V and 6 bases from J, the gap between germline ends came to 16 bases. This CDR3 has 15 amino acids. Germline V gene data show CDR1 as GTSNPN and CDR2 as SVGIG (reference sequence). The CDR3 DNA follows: TGTGCCTGGAGTTTTAAGGGAGGTCGTGCCGGGGAGCTGTTTTTT. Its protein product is CAWSFKGGRAGELFF.

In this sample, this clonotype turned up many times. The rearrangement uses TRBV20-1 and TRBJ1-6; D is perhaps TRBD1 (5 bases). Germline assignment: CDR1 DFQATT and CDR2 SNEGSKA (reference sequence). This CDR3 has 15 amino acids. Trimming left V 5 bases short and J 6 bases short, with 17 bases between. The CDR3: CSALPDSGRNSPLHF. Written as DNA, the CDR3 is TGCAGTGCTCTTCCGGATTCAGGGCGTAATTCACCCCTCCACTTT.

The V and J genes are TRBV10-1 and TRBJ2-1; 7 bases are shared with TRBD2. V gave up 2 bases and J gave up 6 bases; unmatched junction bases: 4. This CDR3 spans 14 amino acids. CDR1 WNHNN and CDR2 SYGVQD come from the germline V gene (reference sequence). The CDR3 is CASSEIGEGNEQFF. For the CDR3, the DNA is TGCGCCAGCAGTGAGATCGGGGAGGGCAATGAGCAGTTCTTC.